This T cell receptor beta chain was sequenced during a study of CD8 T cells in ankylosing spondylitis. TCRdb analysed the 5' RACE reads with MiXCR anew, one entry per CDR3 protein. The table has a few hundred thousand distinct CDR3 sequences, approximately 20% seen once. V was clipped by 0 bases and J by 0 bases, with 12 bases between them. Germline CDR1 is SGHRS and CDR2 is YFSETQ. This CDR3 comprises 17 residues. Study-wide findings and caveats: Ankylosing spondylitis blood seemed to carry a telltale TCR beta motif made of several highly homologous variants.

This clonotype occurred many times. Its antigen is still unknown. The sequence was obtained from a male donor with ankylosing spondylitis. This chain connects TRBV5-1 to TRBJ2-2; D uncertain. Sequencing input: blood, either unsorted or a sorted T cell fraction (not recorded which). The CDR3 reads CASSLVGLQSNTGELFF. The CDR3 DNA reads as TGCGCCAGCAGCTTGGTCGGGTTGCAATCGAACACCGGGGAGCTGTTTTTT.